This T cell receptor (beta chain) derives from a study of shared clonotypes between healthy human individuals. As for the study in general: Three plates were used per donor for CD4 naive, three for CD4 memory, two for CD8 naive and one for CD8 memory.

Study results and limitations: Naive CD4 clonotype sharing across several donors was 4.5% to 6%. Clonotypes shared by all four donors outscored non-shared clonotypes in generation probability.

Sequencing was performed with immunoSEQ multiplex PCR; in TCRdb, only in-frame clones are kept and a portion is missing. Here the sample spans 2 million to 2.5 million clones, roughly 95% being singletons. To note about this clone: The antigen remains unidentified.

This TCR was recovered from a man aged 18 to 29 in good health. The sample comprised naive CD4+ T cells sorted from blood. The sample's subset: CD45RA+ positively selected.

The CDR3 region has the DNA TGTGCCAGCAGTTTATTTGTGGGACAGGGCTCGCTTGGGGGCGGCTACACCTTC. Amino acid sequence: CASSLFVGQGSLGGGYTF. The chain uses TRBV28 and TRBJ1-2, with TRBD1 matching 9 bases. The V and J ends lost 1 base and 8 bases, in that order; junction bases with no gene match: 17. Germline V gene lookup returns CDR1 MDHEN and CDR2 SYDVKM. The CDR3 consists of 18 residues.